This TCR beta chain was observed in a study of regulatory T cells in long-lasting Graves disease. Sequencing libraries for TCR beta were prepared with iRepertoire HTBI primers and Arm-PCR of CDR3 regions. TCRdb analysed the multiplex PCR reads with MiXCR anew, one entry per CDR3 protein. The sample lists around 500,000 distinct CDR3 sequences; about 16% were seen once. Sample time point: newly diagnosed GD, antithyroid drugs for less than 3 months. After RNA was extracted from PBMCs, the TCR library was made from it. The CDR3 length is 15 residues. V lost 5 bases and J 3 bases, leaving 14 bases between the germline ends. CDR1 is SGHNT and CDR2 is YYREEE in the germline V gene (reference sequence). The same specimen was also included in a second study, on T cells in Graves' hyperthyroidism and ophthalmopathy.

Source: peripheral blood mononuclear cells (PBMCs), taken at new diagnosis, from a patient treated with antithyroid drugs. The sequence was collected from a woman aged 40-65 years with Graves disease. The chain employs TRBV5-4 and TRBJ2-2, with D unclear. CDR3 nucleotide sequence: TGTGCCAGCAGTCCCTGGGGTTGGGACACCGGGGAGCTGTTTTTT. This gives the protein CASSPWGWDTGELFF.